This T cell receptor (beta chain) was obtained from a study of T cell changes during pregnancy in multiple sclerosis. Measured with immunoSEQ multiplex PCR; TCRdb has only the in-frame clones, and not every one. This sample yields 90,000 to 95,000 clones, of which more than 85% are seen a single time; 0.95% belongs to the top ten. The CDR3 spans 14 residues. The germline V gene has CDR1 MNHEY and CDR2 SVGAGI. V trimming: 5 bases; J trimming: 5 bases; junction bases outside the gene matches: 8. The sequenced sample was peripheral blood, obtained before pregnancy. The receptor was derived from a female donor with multiple sclerosis, enrolled in a pregnancy study. The V and J genes are TRBV6-5 and TRBJ2-7, with TRBD1 matching over 8 bases. CDR3 in amino acids: CASSTGGRIDEQYF. In nucleotides, the CDR3 is TGTGCCAGCAGTACAGGGGGAAGAATCGACGAGCAGTACTTC.